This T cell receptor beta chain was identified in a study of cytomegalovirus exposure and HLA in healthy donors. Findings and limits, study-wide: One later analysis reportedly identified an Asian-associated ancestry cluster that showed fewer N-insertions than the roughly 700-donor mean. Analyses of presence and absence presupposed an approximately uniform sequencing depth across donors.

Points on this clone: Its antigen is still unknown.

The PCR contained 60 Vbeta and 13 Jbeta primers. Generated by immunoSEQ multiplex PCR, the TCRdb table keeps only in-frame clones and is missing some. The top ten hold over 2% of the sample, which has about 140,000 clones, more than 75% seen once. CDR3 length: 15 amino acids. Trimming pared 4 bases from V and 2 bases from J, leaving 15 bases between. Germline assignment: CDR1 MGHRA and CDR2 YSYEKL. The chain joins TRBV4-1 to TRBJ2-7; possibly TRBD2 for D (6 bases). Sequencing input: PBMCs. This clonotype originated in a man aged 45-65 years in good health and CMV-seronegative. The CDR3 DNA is TGCGCCAGCAGCCGAGACTTGGGGGGAACCTACGAGCAGTACTTC. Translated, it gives CASSRDLGGTYEQYF.